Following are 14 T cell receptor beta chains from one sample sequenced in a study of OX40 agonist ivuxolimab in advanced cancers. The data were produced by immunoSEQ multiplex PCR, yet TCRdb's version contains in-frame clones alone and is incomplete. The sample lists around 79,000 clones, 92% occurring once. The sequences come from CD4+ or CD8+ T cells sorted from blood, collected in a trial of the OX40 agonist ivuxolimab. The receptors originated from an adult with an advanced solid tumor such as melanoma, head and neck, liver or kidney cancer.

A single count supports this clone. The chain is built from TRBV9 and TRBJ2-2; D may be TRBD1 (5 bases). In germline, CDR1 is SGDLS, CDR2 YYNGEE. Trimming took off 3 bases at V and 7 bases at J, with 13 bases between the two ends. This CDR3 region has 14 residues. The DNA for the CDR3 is TGTGCCAGCAGCGACCGACAGTGGGGCGGGGAGCTGTTTTTT. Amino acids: CASSDRQWGGELFF.

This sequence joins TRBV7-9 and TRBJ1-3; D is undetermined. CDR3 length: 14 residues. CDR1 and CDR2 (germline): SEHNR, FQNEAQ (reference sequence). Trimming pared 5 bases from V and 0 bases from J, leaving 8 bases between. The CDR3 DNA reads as TGTGCCAGCAGCCCCATCCTCTCTGGAAACACCATATATTTT. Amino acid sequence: CASSPILSGNTIYF.

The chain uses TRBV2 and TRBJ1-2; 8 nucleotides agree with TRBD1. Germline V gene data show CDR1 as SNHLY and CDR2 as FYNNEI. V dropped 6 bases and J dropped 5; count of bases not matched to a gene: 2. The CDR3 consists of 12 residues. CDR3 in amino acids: CASRGDRYGYTF. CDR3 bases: TGTGCCAGCAGGGGGGACAGGTATGGCTACACCTTC.

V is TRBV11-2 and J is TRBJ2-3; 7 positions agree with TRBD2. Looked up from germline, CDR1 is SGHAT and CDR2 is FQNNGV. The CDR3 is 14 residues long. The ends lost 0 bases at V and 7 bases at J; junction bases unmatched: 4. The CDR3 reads CASSLDSGGNTQYF. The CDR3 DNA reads TGTGCCAGCAGCTTAGATTCGGGGGGAAATACGCAGTATTTT.

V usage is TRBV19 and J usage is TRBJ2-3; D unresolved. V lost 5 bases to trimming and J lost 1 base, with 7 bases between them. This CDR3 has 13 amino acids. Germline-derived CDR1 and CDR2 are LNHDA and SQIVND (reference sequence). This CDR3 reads CASSFPGTDTQYF. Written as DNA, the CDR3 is TGTGCCAGTAGTTTCCCAGGCACAGATACGCAGTATTTT.

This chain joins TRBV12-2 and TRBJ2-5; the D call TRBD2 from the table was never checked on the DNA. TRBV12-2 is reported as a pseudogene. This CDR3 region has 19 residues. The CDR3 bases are TGTGCAAGTCGCGCATGGGACAGCCTAGCGGGTCCTTGGGGAGAGACCCAGTACTTC. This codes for CASRAWDSLAGPWGETQYF.

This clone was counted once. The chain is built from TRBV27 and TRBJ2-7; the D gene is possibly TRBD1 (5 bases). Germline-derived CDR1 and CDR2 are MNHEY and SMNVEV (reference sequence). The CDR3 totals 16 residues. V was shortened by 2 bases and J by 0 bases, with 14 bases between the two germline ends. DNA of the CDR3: TGTGCCAGCAGTTTAACGGTCGGCGACAGCTCCTACGAGCAGTACTTC. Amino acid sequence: CASSLTVGDSSYEQYF.

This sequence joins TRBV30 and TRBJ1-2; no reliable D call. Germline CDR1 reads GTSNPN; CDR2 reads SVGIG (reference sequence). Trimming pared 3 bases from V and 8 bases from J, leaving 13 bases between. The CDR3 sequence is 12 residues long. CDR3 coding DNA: TGTGCCTGGAGGGCAGCGGGAGGCGGCTACACCTTC. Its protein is CAWRAAGGGYTF.

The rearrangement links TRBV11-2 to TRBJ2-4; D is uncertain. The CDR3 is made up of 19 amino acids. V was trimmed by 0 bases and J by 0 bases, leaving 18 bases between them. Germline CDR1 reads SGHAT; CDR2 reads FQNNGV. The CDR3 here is CASSLEDWIEDLAKNIQYF. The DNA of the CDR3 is TGTGCCAGCAGCTTAGAAGATTGGATCGAGGATTTAGCCAAAAACATTCAGTACTTC. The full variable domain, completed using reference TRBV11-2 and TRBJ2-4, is EAGVAQSPRYKIIEKRQSVAFWCNPISGHATLYWYQQILGQGPKLLIQFQNNGVVDDSQLPKDRFSAERLKGVDSTLKIQPAKLEDSAVYLCASSLEDWIEDLAKNIQYFGAGTRLSVL.

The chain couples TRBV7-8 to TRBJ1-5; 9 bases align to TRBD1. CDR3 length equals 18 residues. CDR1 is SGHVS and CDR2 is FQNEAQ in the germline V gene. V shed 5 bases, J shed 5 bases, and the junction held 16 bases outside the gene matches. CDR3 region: CASSRRRIGTGMDQPQHF. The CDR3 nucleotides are TGTGCCAGCAGCCGCAGACGAATCGGGACAGGGATGGATCAGCCCCAGCATTTT.

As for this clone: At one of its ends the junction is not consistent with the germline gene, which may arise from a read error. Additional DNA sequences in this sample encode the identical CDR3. The CDR3 DNA sequence: TGTGCTAGCAGCTTAGGGGGAGCAGATACGCAGTATTTT. Translated: CASSLGGADTQYF. This chain links TRBV7-7 with TRBJ2-3, with D perhaps TRBD1 (6 bases). Germline CDR1 SSHAT, CDR2 FNYEAQ (reference sequence). This CDR3 has 13 amino acids.

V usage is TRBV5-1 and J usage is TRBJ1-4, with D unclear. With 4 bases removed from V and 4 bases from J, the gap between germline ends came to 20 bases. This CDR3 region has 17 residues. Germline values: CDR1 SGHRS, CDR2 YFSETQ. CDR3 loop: CASSPNPTGSLNEKLFF. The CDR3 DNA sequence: TGCGCCAGCAGCCCTAACCCCACCGGGTCGCTTAATGAAAAACTGTTTTTT.

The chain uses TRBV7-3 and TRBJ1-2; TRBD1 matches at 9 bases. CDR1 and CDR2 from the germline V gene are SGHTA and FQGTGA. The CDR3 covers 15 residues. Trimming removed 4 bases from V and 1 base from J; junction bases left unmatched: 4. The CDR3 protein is CASSWGQGSNYGYTF. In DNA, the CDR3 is TGTGCCAGCAGCTGGGGACAGGGCAGTAACTATGGCTACACCTTC.

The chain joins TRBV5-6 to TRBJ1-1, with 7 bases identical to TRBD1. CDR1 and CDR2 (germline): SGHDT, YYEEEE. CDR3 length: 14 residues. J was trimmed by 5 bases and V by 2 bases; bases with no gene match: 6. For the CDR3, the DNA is TGTGCCAGCAGCTTAGGTCCAGGGGGGACTGAAGCTTTCTTT. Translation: CASSLGPGGTEAFF.